This T cell receptor beta chain was sequenced for a study of monozygotic twins with inflammatory bowel disease. The CDR3 has 16 amino acids. From germline, CDR1 is LGHDT and CDR2 YNNKEL (reference sequence). No DNA is given; TCRdb re-called the 5' RACE reads and lists each CDR3 protein once. The sample has about 300,000 distinct CDR3 sequences, and its top ten clones hold 5.6%. This sequence originates from a human donor with ulcerative colitis or Crohn's disease, or a healthy co-twin of an affected twin (not recorded which). V usage is TRBV3-1 and J usage is TRBJ2-3; the TCRdb D gene call, TRBD2, has no DNA to confirm it. Material: blood. The CDR3 region is CASSQDLGLVGDTQYF.